This T cell receptor (beta chain) was identified during a study of blood T cells in healthy people across ages. The study's findings and limits: Total diversity from one million sequenced T cells was likely underestimated.

Through a sample-barcoded 5' primer and a J-beta primer mix, a second PCR was run for roughly 6 to 11 cycles. TCRdb called the 5' RACE reads again in MiXCR, with one record for every CDR3 protein. The sample shows about 1.5 million distinct CDR3 sequences, approximately 43% of them seen only once. Worth noting for this clonotype: Its specificity is not known.

Germline V gene sequence: CDR1 WSHSY, CDR2 SAAADI. The CDR3 runs 16 residues. V shed 2 bases and J shed 0 bases, with 13 bases lying between them. The chain recombines TRBV10-2 with TRBJ1-2; D remains unclear. This receptor was identified in a woman aged 18-29 years in good health. Sequenced material: blood. CDR3 amino acids: CASSEPRRDANYGYTF. DNA for the CDR3: TGCGCCAGCAGTGAGCCCCGACGGGATGCTAACTATGGCTACACCTTC.